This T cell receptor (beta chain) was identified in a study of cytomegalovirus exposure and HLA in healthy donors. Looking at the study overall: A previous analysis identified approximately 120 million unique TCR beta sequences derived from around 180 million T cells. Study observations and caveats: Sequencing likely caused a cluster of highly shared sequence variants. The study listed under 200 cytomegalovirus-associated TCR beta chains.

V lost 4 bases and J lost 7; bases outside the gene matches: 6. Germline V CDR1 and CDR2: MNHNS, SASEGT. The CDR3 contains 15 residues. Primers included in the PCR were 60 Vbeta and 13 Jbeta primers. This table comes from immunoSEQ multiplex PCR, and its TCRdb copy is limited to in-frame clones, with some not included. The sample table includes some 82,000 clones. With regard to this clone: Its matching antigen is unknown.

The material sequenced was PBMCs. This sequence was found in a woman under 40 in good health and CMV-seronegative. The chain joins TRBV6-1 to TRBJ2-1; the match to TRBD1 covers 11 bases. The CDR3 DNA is TGTGCCAGCAGTGGGACAGGGGGCGCAGGGAATGAGCAGTTCTTC. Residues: CASSGTGGAGNEQFF.